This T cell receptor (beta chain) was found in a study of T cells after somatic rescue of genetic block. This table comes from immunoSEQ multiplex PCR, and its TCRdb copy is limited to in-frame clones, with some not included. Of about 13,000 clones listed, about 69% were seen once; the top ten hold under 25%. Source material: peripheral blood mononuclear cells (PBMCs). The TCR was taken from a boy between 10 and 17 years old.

CDR3: CASSELVGQSRETQYF. The CDR3 nucleotides are TGTGCCAGCAGTGAATTAGTAGGGCAATCGAGGGAGACCCAGTACTTC. The rearrangement links TRBV6-1 to TRBJ2-5; no definite D call. This CDR3 region has 16 residues. Germline-derived CDR1 and CDR2 are MNHNS and SASEGT. Trimming stripped 2 bases from V and 5 bases from J, with 18 bases between.